The 13 T cell receptor beta chains listed next were all sequenced from one sample in a study of blood T cell repertoires in COVID-19 (dated by TCRdb to about 2020). Receptor libraries were prepared by the immunoSEQ multiplex PCR assay. TCRdb provides this immuneACCESS table in a form limited to in-frame rearrangements. Some clones are lacking; in checked studies, under half of them reflect an unresolved V gene, and why the rest are absent is not known. The sample has over 90,000 clones on record, roughly 76% of them singletons. The ten largest account for under 5.5% of the sample. Sequencing was carried out using peripheral blood. These receptors originate from an elderly man with COVID-19, enrolled during active disease.

V and J are TRBV28 and TRBJ1-5; 9 bases map to TRBD1. The ends lost 6 bases at V and 5 bases at J; junction bases unmatched: 8. The CDR3 has 15 amino acids. Germline CDR1 reads MDHEN; CDR2 reads SYDVKM. CDR3 region: CASSLDRGWDQPQHF. As DNA, the CDR3 is TGTGCCAGCAGCCTGGACAGGGGTTGGGATCAGCCCCAGCATTTT.

This clone appeared a single time. The chain recombines TRBV29-1 with TRBJ2-5; 13 positions agree with TRBD2. Germline loops: CDR1 SQVTM, CDR2 ANQGSEA. This CDR3 comprises 15 residues. The V and J ends lost 7 bases and 7 bases, in that order; junction bases with no gene match: 12. The CDR3 DNA follows: TGCAGCGCCTCGGGACTAGCGGGGAACGCCGGGACCCAGTACTTC. Protein product: CSASGLAGNAGTQYF.

The J gene is TRBJ2-1, the V gene TRBV10-3; 8 bases map to TRBD1. The CDR3 extends over 14 amino acids. In germline, CDR1 is ENHRY, CDR2 SYGVKD. The V and J ends lost 9 bases and 4 bases, in that order; junction bases with no gene match: 8. The CDR3 is CAMTKTGDYNEQFF. The CDR3 nucleotides read TGTGCCATGACAAAGACAGGGGATTACAATGAGCAGTTCTTC.

The chain combines TRBV5-1 with TRBJ2-2; D not resolved. The length of the CDR3 is 18 residues. From germline, CDR1 is SGHRS and CDR2 YFSETQ. Deletions cut 3 bases from V and 2 bases from J, with 20 bases between. CDR3 sequence reads: CASSSPERSNPNTGELFF. DNA of the CDR3: TGCGCCAGCAGCTCCCCGGAGAGGTCTAACCCAAACACCGGGGAGCTGTTTTTT.

The chain combines TRBV18 with TRBJ2-3; 14 nucleotides line up with TRBD2. The V gene end was trimmed by 3 bases and the J gene end by 5 bases; junction bases not matched to a gene: 7. There are 17 residues in the CDR3. Per germline, CDR1 KGHSH and CDR2 LQKENI. CDR3 in DNA: TGTGCCAGCTCACCTGGACTAGCGGGAGGCTACGAAGATACGCAGTATTTT. The encoded protein is CASSPGLAGGYEDTQYF.

This clone has just a few counts. The rearrangement links TRBV3-1 (or the pseudogene TRBV3-2) to TRBJ1-6, with a possible D match to TRBD1 (6 bases). Germline V gives CDR1 LGHDT, CDR2 YNNKEL (reference sequence). The CDR3 consists of 15 residues. Trimming pared 0 bases from V and 6 bases from J, leaving 9 bases between. The CDR3 region has the DNA TGTGCCAGCAGCCAAGAGGGCAGGGGTAATTCACCCCTCCACTTT. Residues: CASSQEGRGNSPLHF.

This clone appeared once. The chain employs TRBV29-1 and TRBJ1-2, with D perhaps matching TRBD1 (6 bases). The V end lost 6 bases, the J end lost 4 bases, and 12 bases lay between the germline ends. This CDR3 region has 12 residues. The germline V gene has CDR1 SQVTM and CDR2 ANQGSEA. This CDR3 is CSVSGQFYGYTF. The CDR3 nucleotides are TGCAGCGTGAGCGGACAGTTCTATGGCTACACCTTC.

The rearrangement links TRBV27 to TRBJ2-3; maybe TRBD2 (5 bases). CDR3 length equals 16 residues. Germline lookup yields CDR1 MNHEY and CDR2 SMNVEV (reference sequence). V lost 5 bases, J lost 5 bases, and 20 bases lay in between. CDR3 in DNA: TGTGCCAGCAGTCCAGACACCGGAGGTAGTGGAGATACGCAGTATTTT. As protein: CASSPDTGGSGDTQYF.

This clone was picked up one time. V usage is TRBV7-9 and J usage is TRBJ1-2, with D hard to call. The CDR3 contains 17 residues. Trimming shortened V by 1 base and J by 1 base, and 16 bases separated the two germline ends. The germline gives CDR1 SEHNR, CDR2 FQNEAQ (reference sequence). The CDR3: CASSLDVQGGINYGYTF. In DNA, the CDR3 is TGTGCCAGCAGCTTAGACGTCCAAGGCGGGATTAACTATGGCTACACCTTC.

V gene TRBV9 combines with J gene TRBJ1-2; TRBD1 might be the D (5 bases). The CDR3 extends over 15 amino acids. CDR1 and CDR2 from the germline V gene are SGDLS and YYNGEE. V was cut by 5 bases and J by 7 bases, with 21 bases left in between. CDR3 protein: CASRAGRGPGSGYTF. The CDR3 nucleotides are TGTGCCAGCAGGGCCGGTAGGGGTCCCGGATCTGGCTACACCTTC.

This clone was observed a handful of times. The chain employs TRBV30 and TRBJ1-1, with 10 bases lining up with TRBD1. CDR1 and CDR2 (germline): GTSNPN, SVGIG (reference sequence). The CDR3 sequence is 14 residues long. V lost 4 bases to trimming and J lost 3 bases; unmatched junction nucleotides: 5. CDR3 nucleotide sequence: TGTGCCTGGAATCCGGGACAGGGGTACACTGAAGCTTTCTTT. This sequence encodes CAWNPGQGYTEAFF. Full variable domain (rest looked up from reference TRBV30 and TRBJ1-1): SQTIHQWPATLVQPVGSPLSLECTVEGTSNPNLYWYRQAAGRGLQLLFYSVGIGQISSEVPQNLSASRPQDRQFILSSKKLLLSDSGFYLCAWNPGQGYTEAFFGQGTRLTVV.

The genes are TRBV27 and TRBJ2-5; no firm D call. Germline V gene data show CDR1 as MNHEY and CDR2 as SMNVEV (reference sequence). V lost 6 bases and J lost 5, with 16 bases in between. This CDR3 spans 14 amino acids. CDR3 loop: CASSPWAETETQYF. The CDR3 DNA reads TGTGCCAGCAGCCCCTGGGCCGAGACGGAGACCCAGTACTTC.

The J gene is TRBJ1-2, the V gene TRBV7-3; no definite D call. The CDR3 consists of 13 residues. V was cut by 2 bases and J by 3 bases, with 7 bases left in between. The germline CDR1 and CDR2 sequences are SGHTA and FQGTGA. The CDR3 reads CASSLDGDYGYTF. The CDR3 DNA follows: TGTGCCAGCAGCTTAGACGGGGACTATGGCTACACCTTC.